Listed below are T cell receptor beta chains from one sample, sequenced in a study of cytomegalovirus exposure and HLA in healthy donors. The protocol was immunoSEQ multiplex PCR, while the TCRdb copy is restricted to in-frame clones and leaves out a portion. The sample lists fewer than 200,000 clones; about three quarters were seen once. The sequenced sample was PBMCs. The origin of the receptors is a female donor in good health and CMV-seronegative. The CDR3 runs from the conserved cysteine through the conserved F or W. The order of the fields is clone size, V gene, D gene, J gene, CDR3 DNA, CDR3 protein. A D gene is named only where the DNA matches it firmly. Clone size is given for some rows only: seen once, a few or many times, or a class if the clone is expanded.

abundance: .
v_gene: TRBV7-9
d_gene: TRBD2
j_gene: TRBJ2-1
CDR3nt: TGTGCCAGCAGCTCTACATTCAAGCGGGGAGGCCATGAGCAGTTCTTC
CDR3aa: CASSSTFKRGGHEQFF

abundance: few
v_gene: TRBV2
d_gene: TRBD2
j_gene: TRBJ2-7
CDR3nt: TGTGCCAGCAGTTTTAGCGGGGTTTATTACGAGCAGTACTTC
CDR3aa: CASSFSGVYYEQYF

abundance: .
v_gene: TRBV6-5
d_gene: TRBD1
j_gene: TRBJ1-2
CDR3nt: TGTGCCAGCAGTTACGACAGGGGGCTTGGCTACACCTTC
CDR3aa: CASSYDRGLGYTF

abundance: few
v_gene: TRBV5-1
d_gene: .
j_gene: TRBJ1-2
CDR3nt: TGCGCCAGCAGTGCGGGGGGCGGAATCTATGGCTACACCTTC
CDR3aa: CASSAGGGIYGYTF

abundance: .
v_gene: TRBV7-2
d_gene: .
j_gene: TRBJ2-7
CDR3nt: TGTGCCAGCAGCTTAGATATCGGGGGCGAGCAGTACTTC
CDR3aa: CASSLDIGGEQYF

abundance: .
v_gene: TRBV6-6
d_gene: .
j_gene: TRBJ1-6
CDR3nt: TGTGCCAGCACCAACGTCCCAGGACAGCCACCCCTCCACTTT
CDR3aa: CASTNVPGQPPLHF

abundance: .
v_gene: TRBV5-4
d_gene: TRBD2
j_gene: TRBJ2-7
CDR3nt: TGTGCCAGCAGTAGCGGGGTTAGCTCCTACGAGCAGTACTTC
CDR3aa: CASSSGVSSYEQYF

abundance: few
v_gene: TRBV2
d_gene: TRBD1
j_gene: TRBJ2-3
CDR3nt: TGTGCCAGACAGGGGGCAGGGGCAGATACGCAGTATTTT
CDR3aa: CARQGAGADTQYF

abundance: .
v_gene: TRBV21-1
d_gene: .
j_gene: TRBJ2-1
CDR3nt: TGTGCCAGCAGCAAGGCCTCCGAAAAAGCGGGAGGGCCAAGCAATGAGCAGTTCTTC
CDR3aa: CASSKASEKAGGPSNEQFF

abundance: once
v_gene: TRBV18
d_gene: .
j_gene: TRBJ2-2
CDR3nt: TGTGCCAGCTCACCACTGGCCGTAAACACCGGGGAGCTGTTTTTT
CDR3aa: CASSPLAVNTGELFF

abundance: few
v_gene: TRBV30
d_gene: .
j_gene: TRBJ1-1
CDR3nt: TGTGCCTGGAGTCGTGGGAGTAGTCTGACTGAAGCTTTCTTT
CDR3aa: CAWSRGSSLTEAFF

abundance: .
v_gene: TRBV4-1
d_gene: TRBD1
j_gene: TRBJ2-7
CDR3nt: TGCGCCAGCAGCCAAGAAGGGGGCGGCGAGCAGTACTTC
CDR3aa: CASSQEGGGEQYF

abundance: .
v_gene: TRBV7-3
d_gene: .
j_gene: TRBJ2-3
CDR3nt: TGTGCCAGCAGCGGCGGGAGCACAGATACGCAGTATTTT
CDR3aa: CASSGGSTDTQYF

abundance: .
v_gene: TRBV29-1
d_gene: .
j_gene: TRBJ2-2
CDR3nt: TGCAGCGCCGTACCGGGGACCGGGGAGCTGTTTTTT
CDR3aa: CSAVPGTGELFF

abundance: .
v_gene: TRBV5-4
d_gene: TRBD2
j_gene: TRBJ2-3
CDR3nt: TGTGCCAGCAGCCTTAGCGGGAGGCGGGTTGAGGGCACAGATACGCAGTATTTT
CDR3aa: CASSLSGRRVEGTDTQYF

abundance: .
v_gene: TRBV15
d_gene: .
j_gene: TRBJ2-2
CDR3nt: TGTGCCACCAGCAGAGATAGGGGAACCGGGGAGCTGTTTTTT
CDR3aa: CATSRDRGTGELFF